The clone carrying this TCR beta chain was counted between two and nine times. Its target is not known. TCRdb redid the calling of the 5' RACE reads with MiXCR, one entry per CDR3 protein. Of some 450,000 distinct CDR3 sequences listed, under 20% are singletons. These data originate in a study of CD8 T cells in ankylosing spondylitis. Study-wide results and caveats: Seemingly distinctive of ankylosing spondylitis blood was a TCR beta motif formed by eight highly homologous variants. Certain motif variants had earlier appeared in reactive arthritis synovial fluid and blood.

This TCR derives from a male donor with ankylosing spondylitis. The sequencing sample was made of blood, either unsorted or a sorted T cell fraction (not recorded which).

DNA of the CDR3: TGCGCCAGCAGCCCGAATACTAGCGGGAGTACAGATACGCAGTATTTT. It yields the protein CASSPNTSGSTDTQYF. J is TRBJ2-3 and V is TRBV5-1, with TRBD2 matching over 11 bases. The CDR3 is 16 residues long. CDR1 SGHRS and CDR2 YFSETQ come from the germline V gene. After removal of 4 bases from V and 3 bases from J, the junction contained 7 bases not matched to a gene.